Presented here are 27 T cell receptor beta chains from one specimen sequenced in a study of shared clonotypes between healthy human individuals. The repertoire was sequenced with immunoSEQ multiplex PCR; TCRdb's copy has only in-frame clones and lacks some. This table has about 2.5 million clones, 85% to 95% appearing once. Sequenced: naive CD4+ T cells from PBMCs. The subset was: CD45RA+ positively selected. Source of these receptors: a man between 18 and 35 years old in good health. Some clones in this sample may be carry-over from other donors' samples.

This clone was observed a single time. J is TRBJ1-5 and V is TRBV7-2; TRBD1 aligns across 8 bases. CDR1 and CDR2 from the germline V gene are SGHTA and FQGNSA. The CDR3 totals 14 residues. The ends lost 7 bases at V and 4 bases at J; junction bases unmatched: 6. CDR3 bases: TGTGCCAGCACCCTAACAGGGGGGAATCAGCCCCAGCATTTT. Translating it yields CASTLTGGNQPQHF. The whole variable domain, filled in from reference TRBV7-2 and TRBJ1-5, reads GAGVSQSPSNKVTEKGKDVELRCDPISGHTALYWYRQSLGQGLEFLIYFQGNSAPDKSGLPSDRFSAERTGGSVSTLTIQRTQQEDSAVYLCASTLTGGNQPQHFGDGTRLSIL.

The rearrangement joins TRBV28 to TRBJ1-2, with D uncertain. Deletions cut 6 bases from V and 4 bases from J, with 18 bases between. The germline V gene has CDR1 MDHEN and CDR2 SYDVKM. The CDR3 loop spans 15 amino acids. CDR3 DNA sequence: TGTGCCAGCAGCCGCATTGTTGGGATGGCCTATGGCTACACCTTC. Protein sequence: CASSRIVGMAYGYTF.

The CDR3 here is CASSQDLASGRAGTDTQYF. The CDR3 coding sequence is TGCGCCAGCAGCCAAGATCTGGCTAGCGGGAGGGCCGGAACAGATACGCAGTATTTT. The J gene is TRBJ2-3, the V gene TRBV4-3, with 12 bases identical to TRBD2. Per the germline V gene, CDR1 is LGHNA and CDR2 is YSLEER. The CDR3 is made up of 19 amino acids. V shed 0 bases, J shed 3 bases, and the junction held 10 bases outside the gene matches.

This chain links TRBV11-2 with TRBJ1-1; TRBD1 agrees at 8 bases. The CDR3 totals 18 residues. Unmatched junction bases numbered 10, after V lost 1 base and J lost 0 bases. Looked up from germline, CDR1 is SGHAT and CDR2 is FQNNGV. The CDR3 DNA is TGTGCCAGCAGCTTAGGTCCAGGGGGCCCCAGGTTGAACACTGAAGCTTTCTTT. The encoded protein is CASSLGPGGPRLNTEAFF.

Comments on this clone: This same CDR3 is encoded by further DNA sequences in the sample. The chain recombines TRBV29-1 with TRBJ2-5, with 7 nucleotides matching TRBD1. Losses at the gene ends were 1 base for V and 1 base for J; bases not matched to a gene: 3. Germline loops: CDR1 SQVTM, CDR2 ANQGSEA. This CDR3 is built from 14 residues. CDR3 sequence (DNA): TGCAGCGTTGAAGGGGCAGGGGGCCAAGAGACCCAGTACTTC. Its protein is CSVEGAGGQETQYF. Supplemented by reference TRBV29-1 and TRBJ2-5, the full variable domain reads SAVISQKPSRDICQRGTSLTIQCQVDSQVTMMFWYRQQPGQSLTLIATANQGSEATYESGFVIDKFPISRPNLTFSTLTVSNMSPEDSSIYLCSVEGAGGQETQYFGPGTRLLVL.

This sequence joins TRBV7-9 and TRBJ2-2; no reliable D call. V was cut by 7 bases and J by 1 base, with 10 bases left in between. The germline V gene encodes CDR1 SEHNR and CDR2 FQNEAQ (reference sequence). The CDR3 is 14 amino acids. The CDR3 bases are TGTGCCAGCAATTTTCGCCAGAACACCGGGGAGCTGTTTTTT. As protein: CASNFRQNTGELFF.

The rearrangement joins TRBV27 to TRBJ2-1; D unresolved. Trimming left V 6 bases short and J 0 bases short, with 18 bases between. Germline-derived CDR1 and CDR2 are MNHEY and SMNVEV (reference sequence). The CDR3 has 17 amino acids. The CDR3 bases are TGTGCCAGCAGAAAAACTGCGCGAAGGAGCTCCTACAATGAGCAGTTCTTC. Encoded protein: CASRKTARRSSYNEQFF.

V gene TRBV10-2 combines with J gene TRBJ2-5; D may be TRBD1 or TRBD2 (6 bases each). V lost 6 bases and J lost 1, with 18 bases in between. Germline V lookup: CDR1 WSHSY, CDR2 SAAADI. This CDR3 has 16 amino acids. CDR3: CASRVRGRTVQETQYF. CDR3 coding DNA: TGCGCCAGCAGGGTGCGAGGGAGGACAGTCCAAGAGACCCAGTACTTC.

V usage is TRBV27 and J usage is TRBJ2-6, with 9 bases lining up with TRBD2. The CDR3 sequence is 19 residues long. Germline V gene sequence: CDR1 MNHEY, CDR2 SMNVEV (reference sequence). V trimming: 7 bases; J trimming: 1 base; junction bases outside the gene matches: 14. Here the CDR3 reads CASTGGVVAGVSGANVLTF. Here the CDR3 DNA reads TGTGCCAGCACGGGGGGGGTGGTAGCGGGAGTATCTGGGGCCAACGTCCTGACTTTC.

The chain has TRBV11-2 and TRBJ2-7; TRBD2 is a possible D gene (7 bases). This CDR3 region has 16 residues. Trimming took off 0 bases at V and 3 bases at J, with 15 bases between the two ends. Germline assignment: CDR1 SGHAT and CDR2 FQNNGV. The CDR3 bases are TGTGCCAGCAGCTTAGAAACGGGGGGCAGATTCTACGAGCAGTACTTC. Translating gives CASSLETGGRFYEQYF.

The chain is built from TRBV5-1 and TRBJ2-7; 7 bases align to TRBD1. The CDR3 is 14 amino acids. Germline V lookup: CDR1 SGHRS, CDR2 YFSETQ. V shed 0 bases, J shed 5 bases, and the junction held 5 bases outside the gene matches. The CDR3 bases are TGCGCCAGCAGCTTGGACACAGGGGCGGACGAGCAGTACTTC. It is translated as CASSLDTGADEQYF.

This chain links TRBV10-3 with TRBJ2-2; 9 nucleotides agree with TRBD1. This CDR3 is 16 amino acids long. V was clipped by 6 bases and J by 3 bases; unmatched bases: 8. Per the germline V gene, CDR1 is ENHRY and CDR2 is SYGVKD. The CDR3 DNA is TGTGCCATCAGGAGGGGGACAGGGCTCGACACCGGGGAGCTGTTTTTT. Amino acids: CAIRRGTGLDTGELFF.

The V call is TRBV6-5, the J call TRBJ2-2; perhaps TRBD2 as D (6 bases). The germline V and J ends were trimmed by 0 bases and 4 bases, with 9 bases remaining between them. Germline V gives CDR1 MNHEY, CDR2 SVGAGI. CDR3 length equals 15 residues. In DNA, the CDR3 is TGTGCCAGCAGTTACTCGGGGACTCCCACCGGGGAGCTGTTTTTT. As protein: CASSYSGTPTGELFF.

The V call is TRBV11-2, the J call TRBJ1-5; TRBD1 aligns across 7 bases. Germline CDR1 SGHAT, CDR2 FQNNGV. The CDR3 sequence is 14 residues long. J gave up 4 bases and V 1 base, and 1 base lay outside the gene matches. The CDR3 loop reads CASSLGTGNQPQHF. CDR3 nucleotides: TGTGCCAGCAGCTTAGGGACAGGTAATCAGCCCCAGCATTTT.

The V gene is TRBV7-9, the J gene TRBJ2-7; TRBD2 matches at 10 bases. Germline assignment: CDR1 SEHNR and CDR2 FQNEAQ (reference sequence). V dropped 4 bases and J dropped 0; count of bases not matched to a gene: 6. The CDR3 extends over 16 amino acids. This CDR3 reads CASSSWTSGNSYEQYF. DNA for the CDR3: TGTGCCAGCAGCTCATGGACTAGCGGTAACTCCTACGAGCAGTACTTC.

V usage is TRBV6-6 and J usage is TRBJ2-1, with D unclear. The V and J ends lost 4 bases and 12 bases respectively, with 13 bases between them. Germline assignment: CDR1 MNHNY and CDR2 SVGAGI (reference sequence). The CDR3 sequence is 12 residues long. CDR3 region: CASSSPPTGQFF. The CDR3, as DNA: TGTGCCAGCAGTTCCCCGCCCACCGGGCAGTTCTTC.

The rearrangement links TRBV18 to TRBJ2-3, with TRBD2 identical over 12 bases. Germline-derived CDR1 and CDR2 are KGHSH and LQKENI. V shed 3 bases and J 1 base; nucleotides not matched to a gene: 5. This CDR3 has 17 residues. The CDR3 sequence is CASSPAGTSGRTDTQYF. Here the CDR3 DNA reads TGTGCCAGCTCACCCGCCGGGACTAGCGGGCGCACAGATACGCAGTATTTT.

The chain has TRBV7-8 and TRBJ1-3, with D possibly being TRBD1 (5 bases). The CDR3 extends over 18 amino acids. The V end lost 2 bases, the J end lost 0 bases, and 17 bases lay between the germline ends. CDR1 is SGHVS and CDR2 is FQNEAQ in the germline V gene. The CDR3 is CASSLRGRDRSSGNTIYF. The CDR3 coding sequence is TGTGCCAGCAGCTTAAGGGGTCGCGACAGAAGCTCTGGAAACACCATATATTTT.

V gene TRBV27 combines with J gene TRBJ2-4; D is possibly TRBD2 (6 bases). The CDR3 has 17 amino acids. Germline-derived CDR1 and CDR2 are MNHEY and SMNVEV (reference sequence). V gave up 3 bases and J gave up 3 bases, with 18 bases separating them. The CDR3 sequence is CASSFGGPRTNKNIQYF. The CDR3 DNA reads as TGTGCCAGCAGTTTCGGGGGTCCTAGAACGAACAAAAACATTCAGTACTTC.

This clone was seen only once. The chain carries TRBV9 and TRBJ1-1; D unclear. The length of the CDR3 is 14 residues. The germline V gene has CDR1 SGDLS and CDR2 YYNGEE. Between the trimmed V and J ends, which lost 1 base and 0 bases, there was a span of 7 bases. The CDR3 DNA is TGTGCCAGCAGCGTAAGGCAGATGAACACTGAAGCTTTCTTT. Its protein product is CASSVRQMNTEAFF.

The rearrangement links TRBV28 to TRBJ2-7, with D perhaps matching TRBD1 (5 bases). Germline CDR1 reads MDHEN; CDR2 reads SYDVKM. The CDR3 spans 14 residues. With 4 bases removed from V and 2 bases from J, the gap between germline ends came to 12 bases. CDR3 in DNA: TGTGCCAGCAGTTCAAGAAGACAGACCTACGAGCAGTACTTC. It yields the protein CASSSRRQTYEQYF.

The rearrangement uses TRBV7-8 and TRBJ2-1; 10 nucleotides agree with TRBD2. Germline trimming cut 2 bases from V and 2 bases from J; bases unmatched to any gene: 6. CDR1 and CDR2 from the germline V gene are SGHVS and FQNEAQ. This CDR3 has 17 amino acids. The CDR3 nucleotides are TGTGCCAGCAGCTTATCAAGCGGGAGGGCCGCCTACAATGAGCAGTTCTTC. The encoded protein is CASSLSSGRAAYNEQFF. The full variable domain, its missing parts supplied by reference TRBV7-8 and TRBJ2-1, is GAGVSQSPRYKVAKRGQDVALRCDPISGHVSLFWYQQALGQGPEFLTYFQNEAQLDKSGLPSDRFFAERPEGSVSTLKIQRTQQEDSAVYLCASSLSSGRAAYNEQFFGPGTRLTVL.

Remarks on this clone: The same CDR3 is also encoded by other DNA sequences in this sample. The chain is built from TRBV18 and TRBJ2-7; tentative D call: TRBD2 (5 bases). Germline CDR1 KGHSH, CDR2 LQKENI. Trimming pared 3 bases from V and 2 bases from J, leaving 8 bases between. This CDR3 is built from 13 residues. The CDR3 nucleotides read TGTGCCAGCTCACCCGGGAACCCCTACGAGCAGTACTTC. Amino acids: CASSPGNPYEQYF.

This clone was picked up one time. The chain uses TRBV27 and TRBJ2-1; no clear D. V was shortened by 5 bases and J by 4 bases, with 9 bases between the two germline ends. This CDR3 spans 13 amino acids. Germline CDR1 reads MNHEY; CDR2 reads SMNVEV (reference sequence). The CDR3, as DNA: TGTGCCAGCAGTCTGCGTCAGTACAATGAGCAGTTCTTC. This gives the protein CASSLRQYNEQFF.

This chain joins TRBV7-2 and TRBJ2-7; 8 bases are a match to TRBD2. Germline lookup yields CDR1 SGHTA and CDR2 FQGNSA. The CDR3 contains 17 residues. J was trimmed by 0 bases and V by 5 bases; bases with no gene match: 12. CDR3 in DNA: TGTGCCAGCAGCGTACGAACTAGCGGAGGCCGCTCCTACGAGCAGTACTTC. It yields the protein CASSVRTSGGRSYEQYF.

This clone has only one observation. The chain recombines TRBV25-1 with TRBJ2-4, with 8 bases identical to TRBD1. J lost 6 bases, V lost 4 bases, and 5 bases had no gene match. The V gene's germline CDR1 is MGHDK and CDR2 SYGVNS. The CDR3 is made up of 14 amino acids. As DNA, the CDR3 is TGTGCCAGCAGTGGGCAGGGGGCGGGAAACATTCAGTACTTC. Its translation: CASSGQGAGNIQYF. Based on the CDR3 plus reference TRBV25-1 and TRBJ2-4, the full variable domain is EADIYQTPRYLVIGTGKKITLECSQTMGHDKMYWYQQDPGMELHLIHYSYGVNSTEKGDLSSESTVSRIRTEHFPLTLESARPSHTSQYLCASSGQGAGNIQYFGAGTRLSVL.

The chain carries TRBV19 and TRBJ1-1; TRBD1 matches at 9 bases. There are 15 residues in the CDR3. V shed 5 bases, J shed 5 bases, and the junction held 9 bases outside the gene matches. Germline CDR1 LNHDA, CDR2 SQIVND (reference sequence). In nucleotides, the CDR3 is TGTGCCAGTAGTTTAACCGGGACAGGGAGGACTGAAGCTTTCTTT. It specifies CASSLTGTGRTEAFF.